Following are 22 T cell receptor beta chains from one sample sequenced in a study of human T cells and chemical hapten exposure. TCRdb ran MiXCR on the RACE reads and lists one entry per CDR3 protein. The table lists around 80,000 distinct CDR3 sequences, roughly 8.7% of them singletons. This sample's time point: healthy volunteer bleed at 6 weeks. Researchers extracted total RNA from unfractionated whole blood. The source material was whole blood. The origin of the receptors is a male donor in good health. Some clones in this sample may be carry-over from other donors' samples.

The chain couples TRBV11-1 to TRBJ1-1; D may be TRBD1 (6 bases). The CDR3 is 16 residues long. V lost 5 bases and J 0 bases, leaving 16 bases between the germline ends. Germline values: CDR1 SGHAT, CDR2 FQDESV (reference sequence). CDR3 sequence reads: CASSPQQGLLNTEAFF. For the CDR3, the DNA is TGTGCCAGCAGCCCGCAACAGGGACTCTTGAACACTGAAGCTTTCTTT.

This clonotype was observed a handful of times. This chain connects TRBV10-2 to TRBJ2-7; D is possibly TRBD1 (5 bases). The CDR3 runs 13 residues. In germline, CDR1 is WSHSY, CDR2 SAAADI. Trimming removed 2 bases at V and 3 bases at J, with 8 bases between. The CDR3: CASSEPGYYEQYF. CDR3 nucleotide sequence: TGCGCCAGCAGTGAGCCAGGGTACTACGAGCAGTACTTC.

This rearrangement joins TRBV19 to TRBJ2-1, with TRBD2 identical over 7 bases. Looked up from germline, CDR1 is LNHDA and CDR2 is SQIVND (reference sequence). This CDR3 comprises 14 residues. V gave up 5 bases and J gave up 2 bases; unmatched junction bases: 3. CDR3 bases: TGTGCCAGTAGTGGGGCGGGAGCCTACAATGAGCAGTTCTTC. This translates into CASSGAGAYNEQFF. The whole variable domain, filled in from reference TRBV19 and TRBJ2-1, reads DGGITQSPKYLFRKEGQNVTLSCEQNLNHDAMYWYRQDPGQGLRLIYYSQIVNDFQKGDIAEGYSVSREKKESFPLTVTSAQKNPTAFYLCASSGAGAYNEQFFGPGTRLTVL.

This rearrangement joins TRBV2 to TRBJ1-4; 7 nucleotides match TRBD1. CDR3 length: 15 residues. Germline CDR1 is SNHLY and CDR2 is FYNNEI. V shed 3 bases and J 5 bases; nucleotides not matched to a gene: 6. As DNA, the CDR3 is TGTGCCAGCAGTGAGAAGGGGGCCACAAATGAAAAACTGTTTTTT. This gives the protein CASSEKGATNEKLFF.

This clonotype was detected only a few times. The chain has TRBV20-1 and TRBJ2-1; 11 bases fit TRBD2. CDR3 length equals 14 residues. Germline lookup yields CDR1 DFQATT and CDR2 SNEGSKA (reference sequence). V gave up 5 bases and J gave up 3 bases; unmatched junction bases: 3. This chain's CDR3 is CSAPGTSGYNEQFF. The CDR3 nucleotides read TGCAGTGCTCCCGGGACTAGCGGCTACAATGAGCAGTTCTTC.

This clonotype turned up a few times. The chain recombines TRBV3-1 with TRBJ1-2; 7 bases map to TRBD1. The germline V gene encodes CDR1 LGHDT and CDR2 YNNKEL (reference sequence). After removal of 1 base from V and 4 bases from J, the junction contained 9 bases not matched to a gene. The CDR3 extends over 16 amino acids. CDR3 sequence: CASSQVGRGLGYGYTF. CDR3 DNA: TGTGCCAGCAGCCAAGTCGGAAGGGGGCTCGGCTATGGCTACACCTTC. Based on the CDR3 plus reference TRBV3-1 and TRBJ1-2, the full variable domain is DTAVSQTPKYLVTQMGNDKSIKCEQNLGHDTMYWYKQDSKKFLKIMFSYNNKELIINETVPNRFSPKSPDKAHLNLHINSLELGDSAVYFCASSQVGRGLGYGYTFGSGTRLTVV.

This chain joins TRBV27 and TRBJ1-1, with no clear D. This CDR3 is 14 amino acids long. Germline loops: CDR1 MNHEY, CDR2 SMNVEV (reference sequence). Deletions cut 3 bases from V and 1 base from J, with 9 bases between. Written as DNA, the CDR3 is TGTGCCAGCAGTTTTTCGGACTCGAACACTGAAGCTTTCTTT. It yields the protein CASSFSDSNTEAFF.

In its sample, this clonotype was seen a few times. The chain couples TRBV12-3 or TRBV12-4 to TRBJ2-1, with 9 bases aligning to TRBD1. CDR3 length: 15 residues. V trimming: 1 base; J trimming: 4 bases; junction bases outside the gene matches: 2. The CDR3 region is CASSLGTGDYNEQFF. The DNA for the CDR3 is TGTGCCAGCAGTTTAGGGACAGGGGATTACAATGAGCAGTTCTTC.

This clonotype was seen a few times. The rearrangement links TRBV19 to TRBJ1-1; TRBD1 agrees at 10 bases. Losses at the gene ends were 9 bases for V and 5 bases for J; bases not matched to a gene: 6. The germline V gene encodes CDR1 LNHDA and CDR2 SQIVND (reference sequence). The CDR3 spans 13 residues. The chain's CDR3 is CASADRGLTEAFF. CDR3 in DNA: TGTGCCAGCGCGGACAGGGGGTTGACTGAAGCTTTCTTT.

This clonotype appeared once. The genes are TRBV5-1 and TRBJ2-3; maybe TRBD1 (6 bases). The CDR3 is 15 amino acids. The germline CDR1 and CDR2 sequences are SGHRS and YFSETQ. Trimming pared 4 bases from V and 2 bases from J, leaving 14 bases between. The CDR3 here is CASSPRTGPTDTQYF. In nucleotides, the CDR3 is TGCGCCAGCAGCCCCCGAACAGGGCCCACAGATACGCAGTATTTT.

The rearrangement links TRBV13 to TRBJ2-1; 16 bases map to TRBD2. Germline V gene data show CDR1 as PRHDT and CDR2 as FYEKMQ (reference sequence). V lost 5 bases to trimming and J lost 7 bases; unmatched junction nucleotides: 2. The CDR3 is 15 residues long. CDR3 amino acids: CASSPGLAGGNEQFF. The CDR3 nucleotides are TGTGCCAGCAGCCCGGGACTAGCGGGGGGGAATGAGCAGTTCTTC. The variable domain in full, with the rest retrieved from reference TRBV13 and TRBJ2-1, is AAGVIQSPRHLIKEKRETATLKCYPIPRHDTVYWYQQGPGQDPQFLISFYEKMQSDKGSIPDRFSAQQFSDYHSELNMSSLELGDSALYFCASSPGLAGGNEQFFGPGTRLTVL.

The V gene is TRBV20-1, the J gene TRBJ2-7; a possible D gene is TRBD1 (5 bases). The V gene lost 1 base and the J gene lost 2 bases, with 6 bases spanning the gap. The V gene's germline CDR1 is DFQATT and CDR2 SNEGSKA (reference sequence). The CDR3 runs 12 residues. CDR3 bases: TGCAGTGCTAGAGGGACAACCTACGAGCAGTACTTC. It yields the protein CSARGTTYEQYF.

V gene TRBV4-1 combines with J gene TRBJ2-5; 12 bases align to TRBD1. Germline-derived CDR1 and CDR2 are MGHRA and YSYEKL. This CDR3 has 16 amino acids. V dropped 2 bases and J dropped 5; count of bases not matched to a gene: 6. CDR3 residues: CASSQSGQGAGETQYF. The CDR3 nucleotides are TGCGCCAGCAGCCAATCGGGACAGGGGGCCGGGGAGACCCAGTACTTC.

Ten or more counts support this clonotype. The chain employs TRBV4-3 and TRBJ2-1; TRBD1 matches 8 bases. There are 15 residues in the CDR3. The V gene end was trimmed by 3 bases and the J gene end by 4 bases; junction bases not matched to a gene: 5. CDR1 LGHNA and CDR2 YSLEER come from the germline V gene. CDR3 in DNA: TGCGCCAGCAGCCAGAGGGACAGGACTTACAATGAGCAGTTCTTC. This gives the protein CASSQRDRTYNEQFF.

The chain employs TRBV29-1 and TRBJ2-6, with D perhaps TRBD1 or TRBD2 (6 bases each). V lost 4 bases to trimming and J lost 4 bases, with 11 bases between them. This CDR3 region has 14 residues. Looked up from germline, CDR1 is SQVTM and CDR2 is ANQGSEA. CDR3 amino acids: CSVGGGPGANVLTF. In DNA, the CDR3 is TGCAGCGTTGGTGGGGGGCCCGGGGCCAACGTCCTGACTTTC.

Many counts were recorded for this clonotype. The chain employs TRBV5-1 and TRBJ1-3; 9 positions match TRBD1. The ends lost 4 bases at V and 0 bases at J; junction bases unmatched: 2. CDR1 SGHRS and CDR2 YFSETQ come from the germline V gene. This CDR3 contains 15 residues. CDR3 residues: CASSEGQGSGNTIYF. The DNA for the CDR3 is TGCGCCAGCAGCGAGGGACAGGGCTCTGGAAACACCATATATTTT.

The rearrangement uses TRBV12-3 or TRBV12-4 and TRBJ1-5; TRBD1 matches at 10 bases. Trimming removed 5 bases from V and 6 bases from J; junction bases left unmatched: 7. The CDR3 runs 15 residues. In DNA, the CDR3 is TGTGCCAGCAGTCTCGACAGGGGGCCGCGTCAGCCCCAGCATTTT. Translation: CASSLDRGPRQPQHF.

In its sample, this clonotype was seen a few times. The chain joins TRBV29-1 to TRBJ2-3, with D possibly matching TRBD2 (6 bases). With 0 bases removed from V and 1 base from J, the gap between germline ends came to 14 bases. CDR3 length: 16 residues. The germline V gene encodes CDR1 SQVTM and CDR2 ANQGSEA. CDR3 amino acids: CSVEDRRDTGTDTQYF. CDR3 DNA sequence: TGCAGCGTTGAAGATCGGAGGGATACTGGCACAGATACGCAGTATTTT.

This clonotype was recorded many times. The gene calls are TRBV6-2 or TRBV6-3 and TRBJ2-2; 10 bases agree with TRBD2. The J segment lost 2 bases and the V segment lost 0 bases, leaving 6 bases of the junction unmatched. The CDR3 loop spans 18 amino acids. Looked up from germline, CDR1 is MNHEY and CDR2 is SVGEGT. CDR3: CASSYSDSGGQNTGELFF. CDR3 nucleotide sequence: TGTGCCAGCAGTTACTCCGATAGCGGGGGGCAAAACACCGGGGAGCTGTTTTTT.

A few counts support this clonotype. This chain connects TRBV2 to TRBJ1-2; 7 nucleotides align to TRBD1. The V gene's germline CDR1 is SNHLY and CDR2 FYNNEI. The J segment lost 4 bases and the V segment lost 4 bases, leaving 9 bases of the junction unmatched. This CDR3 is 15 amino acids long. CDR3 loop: CASSVQGMGSYGYTF. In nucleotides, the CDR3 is TGTGCCAGCAGTGTACAGGGGATGGGTAGCTATGGCTACACCTTC.

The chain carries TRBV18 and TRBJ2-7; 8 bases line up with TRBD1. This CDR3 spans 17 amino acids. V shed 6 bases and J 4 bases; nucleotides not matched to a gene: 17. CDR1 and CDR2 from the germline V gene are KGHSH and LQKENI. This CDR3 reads CASSPAGQGDLPYEQYF. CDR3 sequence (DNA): TGTGCCAGCTCGCCAGCAGGACAGGGTGATCTCCCTTACGAGCAGTACTTC.

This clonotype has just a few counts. The CDR3, as DNA: TGCGCCAGCAGCCAGCCGGGACTAGCGGGAATAGGAGCCAAAAACATTCAGTACTTC. The encoded protein is CASSQPGLAGIGAKNIQYF. The chain couples TRBV4-1 to TRBJ2-4; 13 nucleotides agree with TRBD2. Germline-derived CDR1 and CDR2 are MGHRA and YSYEKL. J was trimmed by 0 bases and V by 3 bases; bases with no gene match: 8. The CDR3 is 19 amino acids.